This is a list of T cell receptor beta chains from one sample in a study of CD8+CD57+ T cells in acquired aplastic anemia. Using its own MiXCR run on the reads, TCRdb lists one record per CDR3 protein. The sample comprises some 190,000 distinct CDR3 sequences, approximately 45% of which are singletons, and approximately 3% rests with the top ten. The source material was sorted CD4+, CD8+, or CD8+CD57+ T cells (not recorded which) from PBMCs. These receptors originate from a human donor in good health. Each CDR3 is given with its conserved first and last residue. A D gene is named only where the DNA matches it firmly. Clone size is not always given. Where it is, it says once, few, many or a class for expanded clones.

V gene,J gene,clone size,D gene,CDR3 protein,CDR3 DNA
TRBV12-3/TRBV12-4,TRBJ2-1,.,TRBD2,CASSPGTSGRRGYNEQFF,TGTGCCAGCAGCCCCGGGACTAGCGGGAGACGTGGATACAATGAGCAGTTCTTC
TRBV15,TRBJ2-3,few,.,CATRPGGSTDTQYF,TGTGCCACCCGGCCTGGTGGTAGCACAGATACGCAGTATTTT
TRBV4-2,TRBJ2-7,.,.,CAGSQGEGSGKNEQYF,TGTGCCGGCAGCCAAGGAGAGGGGTCGGGTAAAAACGAGCAGTACTTC
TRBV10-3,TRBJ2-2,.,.,CAIARYAGELFF,TGTGCCATCGCTAGATACGCCGGGGAGCTGTTTTTT
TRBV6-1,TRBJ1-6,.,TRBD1,CASTDQGAQGSPLHF,TGTGCCAGCACCGATCAGGGGGCGCAGGGTTCACCCCTCCACTTT
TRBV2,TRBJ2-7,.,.,CASSEYGMGVEQYF,TGTGCCAGCAGTGAATATGGTATGGGGGTCGAGCAGTACTTC
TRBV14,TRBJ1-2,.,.,CASSQGSPFLGYTF,TGTGCCAGCAGCCAAGGATCTCCGTTTCTCGGCTACACCTTC
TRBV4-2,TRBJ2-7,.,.,CASSREPGTGPYEQYF,TGTGCCAGCAGCCGAGAGCCCGGGACGGGACCCTACGAGCAGTACTTC
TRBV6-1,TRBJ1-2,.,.,CASKRGSLYGYTF,TGTGCCAGCAAAAGGGGCAGCCTCTATGGCTACACCTTC
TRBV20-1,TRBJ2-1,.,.,CSARGRNEQFF,TGCAGTGCCCGGGGGAGAAATGAGCAGTTCTTC
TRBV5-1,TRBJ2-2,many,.,CASSFTSGAGTGELFF,TGCGCCAGCAGCTTTACCTCAGGGGCAGGCACCGGGGAGCTGTTTTTT
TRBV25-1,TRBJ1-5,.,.,CASSPTGYYSNQPQHF,TGTGCCAGCAGTCCCACAGGGTATTATAGCAATCAGCCCCAGCATTTT
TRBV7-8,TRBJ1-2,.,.,CASSLVVGANYGYTF,TGTGCCAGCAGCTTAGTAGTGGGGGCTAACTATGGCTACACCTTC
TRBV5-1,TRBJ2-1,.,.,CASSKSYEQFF,TGCGCCAGCAGTAAATCCTATGAGCAGTTCTTC
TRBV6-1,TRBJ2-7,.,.,CASRNPGLIYEQYF,TGTGCCAGCAGAAATCCGGGACTCATCTACGAGCAGTACTTC
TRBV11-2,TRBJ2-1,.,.,CASSLPTGYNEQFF,TGTGCCAGCAGCTTGCCCACAGGTTACAATGAGCAGTTCTTC
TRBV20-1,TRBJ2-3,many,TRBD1,CSARDGRTGSDTQYF,TGCAGTGCTAGAGATGGGAGGACAGGGTCAGATACGCAGTATTTT
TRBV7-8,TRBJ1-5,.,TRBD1,CASSRGQGTNNQPQHF,TGTGCCAGCAGCCGGGGACAGGGCACTAACAATCAGCCCCAGCATTTT
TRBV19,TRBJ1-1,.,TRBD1,CASSVRGQGNTEAFF,TGTGCCAGTAGTGTAAGGGGACAGGGAAACACTGAAGCTTTCTTT
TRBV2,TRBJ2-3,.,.,CASSLGTGFSTDTQYF,TGTGCCAGCAGTTTAGGAACGGGTTTCAGCACAGATACGCAGTATTTT
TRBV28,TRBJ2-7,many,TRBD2,CASSTGGSSYEQYF,TGTGCCAGCAGTACCGGCGGGAGCTCCTACGAGCAGTACTTC
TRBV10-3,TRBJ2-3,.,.,CAISEASLSQYF,TGTGCCATCAGTGAGGCCTCCCTTTCGCAGTATTTT
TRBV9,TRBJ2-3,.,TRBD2,CASSVGGGATDTQYF,TGTGCCAGCAGCGTTGGCGGGGGGGCAACAGATACGCAGTATTTT
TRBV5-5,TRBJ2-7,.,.,CASSLASGHYEQYF,TGTGCCAGCAGCTTGGCGTCAGGGCACTACGAGCAGTACTTC
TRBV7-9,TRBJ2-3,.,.,CASSSRGPDTQYF,TGTGCCAGCAGCTCCCGGGGACCAGATACGCAGTATTTT
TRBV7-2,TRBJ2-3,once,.,CASSFTETDTQYF,TGTGCCAGCAGCTTTACCGAGACAGATACGCAGTATTTT
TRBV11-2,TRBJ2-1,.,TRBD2,CASSLGSLAGEQFF,TGTGCCAGCAGCTTAGGCTCACTAGCGGGGGAGCAGTTCTTC
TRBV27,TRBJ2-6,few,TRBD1,CASSLRQGSGANVLTF,TGTGCCAGCAGTTTAAGACAGGGCTCTGGGGCCAACGTCCTGACTTTC
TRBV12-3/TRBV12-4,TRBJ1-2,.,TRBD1,CASSFAGQGGNTF,TGTGCCAGCAGTTTCGCAGGACAGGGTGGAAACACCTTC
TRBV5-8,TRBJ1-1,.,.,CASSLGVENTEAFF,TGTGCCAGCAGCTTGGGTGTGGAGAACACTGAAGCTTTCTTT
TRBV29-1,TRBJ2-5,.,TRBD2,CSVTGLAGVETQYF,TGCAGCGTGACGGGACTAGCGGGGGTAGAGACCCAGTACTTC
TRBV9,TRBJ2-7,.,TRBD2,CASSVDPGTSGVYEQYF,TGTGCCAGCAGCGTTGACCCCGGGACTAGCGGGGTCTACGAGCAGTACTTC
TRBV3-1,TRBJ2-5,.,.,CASSQGYGTPQETQYF,TGTGCCAGCAGCCAAGGTTACGGGACCCCACAAGAGACCCAGTACTTC
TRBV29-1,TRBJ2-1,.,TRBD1,CSVEDREGASYNEQFF,TGCAGCGTTGAAGACAGAGAGGGGGCATCCTACAATGAGCAGTTCTTC
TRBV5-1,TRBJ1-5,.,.,CASSSTEVSSQPQHF,TGCGCCAGCAGCTCGACAGAGGTCAGTAGTCAGCCCCAGCATTTT
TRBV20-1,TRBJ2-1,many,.,CSASVDGSYNEQFF,TGCAGTGCTAGCGTTGACGGTTCCTACAATGAGCAGTTCTTC
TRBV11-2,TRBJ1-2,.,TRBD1,CASSLGTGGSNYGYTF,TGTGCCAGCAGCTTGGGGACAGGGGGTAGTAACTATGGCTACACCTTC
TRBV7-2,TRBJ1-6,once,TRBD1,CASSKSDRGSPLHF,TGTGCCAGCAGCAAATCGGACAGGGGTTCACCCCTCCACTTT
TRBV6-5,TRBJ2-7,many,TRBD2,CASGRDYTQAGQYF,TGTGCCAGCGGCCGGGACTACACCCAAGCGGGGCAGTACTTC
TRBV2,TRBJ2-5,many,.,CASLKGRGQETQYF,TGTGCCAGCCTGAAGGGCAGGGGTCAAGAGACCCAGTACTTC
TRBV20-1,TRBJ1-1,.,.,CSASWEDRNTEAFF,TGCAGTGCTAGCTGGGAGGACAGGAACACTGAAGCTTTCTTT
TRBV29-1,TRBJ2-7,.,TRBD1,CSAYTGTGNYEQYF,TGCAGCGCCTACACCGGGACAGGGAATTACGAGCAGTACTTC
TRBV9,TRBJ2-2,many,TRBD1,CASSVAPGGPRGTGELFF,TGTGCCAGCAGCGTAGCACCAGGGGGCCCTCGGGGGACCGGGGAGCTGTTTTTT